One sample yielded the 19 T cell receptor beta chains listed below, sequenced in a study of cytomegalovirus exposure and HLA in healthy donors. It was with 60 Vbeta and 13 Jbeta primers that the PCR ran. Clones were read by immunoSEQ multiplex PCR, and TCRdb kept only the in-frame ones, dropping some. The profile shows over 250,000 clones, around 65% of them singletons. Sequenced input: PBMCs. These receptor sequences come from a female donor in good health and CMV-seronegative.

The chain combines TRBV6-6 with TRBJ1-1; a possible D gene is TRBD1 (6 bases). CDR3 length: 15 residues. The germline CDR1 and CDR2 sequences are MNHNY and SVGAGI (reference sequence). Trimming pared 5 bases from V and 0 bases from J, leaving 13 bases between. This CDR3 reads CASSTGTYVNTEAFF. CDR3 nucleotides: TGTGCCAGCAGTACCGGGACATACGTGAACACTGAAGCTTTCTTT.

J is TRBJ1-1 and V is TRBV20-1; D is undetermined. Trimming pared 3 bases from V and 7 bases from J, leaving 9 bases between. This CDR3 spans 11 amino acids. Looked up from germline, CDR1 is DFQATT and CDR2 is SNEGSKA (reference sequence). The CDR3, as DNA: TGCAGTGCTAGCTTGGTGAGTGAAGCTTTCTTT. Its protein is CSASLVSEAFF.

The CDR3 DNA sequence: TGTGCCAGCAGCTTTTTTGGTCGGGTAGAGACCCAGTACTTC. Encoded protein: CASSFFGRVETQYF. This chain links TRBV7-9 with TRBJ2-5, with D hard to call. Trimming stripped 3 bases from V and 4 bases from J, with 12 bases between. The germline V gene has CDR1 SEHNR and CDR2 FQNEAQ (reference sequence). The CDR3 length is 14 residues.

The rearrangement joins TRBV27 to TRBJ2-7; TRBD1 matches at 11 bases. Germline V gene lookup returns CDR1 MNHEY and CDR2 SMNVEV (reference sequence). Trimming removed 1 base from V and 2 bases from J; junction bases left unmatched: 4. The CDR3 consists of 16 residues. The DNA of the CDR3 is TGTGCCAGCAGTTTATTGGGACAGGGGGTACCCTACGAGCAGTACTTC. The encoded protein is CASSLLGQGVPYEQYF.

Only a few counts were recorded for this clone. The chain is built from TRBV27 and TRBJ1-4; no definite D call. The V gene lost 3 bases and the J gene lost 3 bases, with 11 bases spanning the gap. The length of the CDR3 is 15 residues. CDR1 MNHEY and CDR2 SMNVEV come from the germline V gene (reference sequence). The CDR3 protein is CASSFQRPPNEKLFF. The CDR3 DNA is TGTGCCAGCAGTTTCCAGCGGCCACCTAATGAAAAACTGTTTTTT.

The chain uses TRBV7-9 and TRBJ1-3, with D maybe TRBD1 (5 bases). Germline V lookup: CDR1 SEHNR, CDR2 FQNEAQ (reference sequence). V was clipped by 5 bases and J by 0 bases, with 11 bases between them. The CDR3 is 15 residues long. The CDR3 nucleotides read TGTGCCAGCAGCCCGCGACAGTTCTCTGGAAACACCATATATTTT. It encodes CASSPRQFSGNTIYF.

The rearrangement links TRBV6-5 to TRBJ2-4, with D perhaps TRBD2 (5 bases). CDR1 is MNHEY and CDR2 is SVGAGI in the germline V gene. CDR3 length: 15 amino acids. V was clipped by 5 bases and J by 1 base, with 12 bases between them. CDR3: CASSASGVAKNIQYF. The CDR3 DNA sequence: TGTGCCAGCAGTGCCTCCGGGGTGGCCAAAAACATTCAGTACTTC.

With respect to this clone: One end of the junction is discordant with germline, which a read error may explain. This chain joins TRBV11-2 and TRBJ2-5; possibly TRBD2 for D (6 bases). This CDR3 has 15 residues. Germline CDR1 reads SGHAT; CDR2 reads FQNNGV. The CDR3, as DNA: TGTGCCAGCAGCTTAGATCGACTAGGAGTGGAGACCCGGTACTTC. Its protein product is CASSLDRLGVETRYF.

V is TRBV4-1 and J is TRBJ2-2; 13 bases line up with TRBD2. Germline loops: CDR1 MGHRA, CDR2 YSYEKL. The ends lost 4 bases at V and 0 bases at J; junction bases unmatched: 5. The CDR3 is 18 amino acids. CDR3 in amino acids: CASSLKLAGGPNTGELFF. The CDR3 DNA follows: TGCGCCAGCAGCCTAAAACTAGCGGGAGGGCCGAACACCGGGGAGCTGTTTTTT.

This clone was recorded a few times. The chain combines TRBV19 with TRBJ1-2; D ambiguous. Germline V lookup: CDR1 LNHDA, CDR2 SQIVND (reference sequence). Trimming shortened V by 5 bases and J by 4 bases, and 14 bases separated the two germline ends. The CDR3 totals 14 residues. CDR3 DNA: TGTGCCAGTAGTCGGTCAGTTGACTTCTATGGCTACACCTTC. Translation: CASSRSVDFYGYTF.

Concerning this clone: Different DNA sequences within this sample yield the same CDR3. The genes are TRBV7-9 and TRBJ2-7; 8 bases are shared with TRBD2. The V gene end was trimmed by 1 base and the J gene end by 4 bases; junction bases not matched to a gene: 3. Germline loops: CDR1 SEHNR, CDR2 FQNEAQ (reference sequence). This CDR3 region has 14 residues. The CDR3 DNA is TGTGCCAGCAGCTTAGTATCGGGGGGGTACGAGCAGTACTTC. Its translation is CASSLVSGGYEQYF.

Comments on this clone: Additional DNA sequences in this sample encode the identical CDR3. The J gene is TRBJ1-5, the V gene TRBV27; 9 positions match TRBD1. The CDR3 length is 16 residues. With V trimmed by 5 bases and J by 0 bases, 5 bases remained unmatched. Per the germline V gene, CDR1 is MNHEY and CDR2 is SMNVEV (reference sequence). The chain's CDR3 is CASSPGTGSSNQPQHF. In DNA, the CDR3 is TGTGCCAGCAGTCCCGGGACAGGGTCTAGCAATCAGCCCCAGCATTTT.

The chain combines TRBV18 with TRBJ2-7; 8 bases fit TRBD1. V dropped 3 bases and J dropped 5; count of bases not matched to a gene: 6. Germline CDR1 reads KGHSH; CDR2 reads LQKENI. The CDR3 consists of 14 residues. DNA of the CDR3: TGTGCCAGCTCACCTGGCACAGGGGGTCACGAGCAGTACTTC. It encodes CASSPGTGGHEQYF. Drawing the rest from reference TRBV18 and TRBJ2-7, the complete variable domain is NAGVMQNPRHLVRRRGQEARLRCSPMKGHSHVYWYRQLPEEGLKFMVYLQKENIIDESGMPKERFSAEFPKEGPSILRIQQVVRGDSAAYFCASSPGTGGHEQYFGPGTRLTVT.

V is TRBV6-1 and J is TRBJ2-5; TRBD1 matches at 9 bases. Germline assignment: CDR1 MNHNS and CDR2 SASEGT. The CDR3 spans 14 residues. V shed 9 bases, J shed 5 bases, and the junction held 10 bases outside the gene matches. The CDR3 DNA reads TGTGCCAGTACTCGGGACAGGGTCTGGGAGACCCAGTACTTC. As protein: CASTRDRVWETQYF.

The chain is built from TRBV25-1 and TRBJ2-7; weak D call: TRBD1 (6 bases). Germline V CDR1 and CDR2: MGHDK, SYGVNS. V lost 1 base, J lost 1 base, and 11 bases lay in between. The CDR3 runs to 15 residues. The CDR3 sequence: CASSESRTASYEQYF. The DNA of the CDR3 is TGTGCCAGCAGTGAATCTAGGACAGCATCCTACGAGCAGTACTTC.

This chain connects TRBV10-3 to TRBJ1-1; D unclear. The germline gives CDR1 ENHRY, CDR2 SYGVKD. CDR3 length equals 14 residues. Trimming shortened V by 0 bases and J by 1 base, and 6 bases separated the two germline ends. For the CDR3, the DNA is TGTGCCATCAGTGAGTCGCGGCAGAACACTGAAGCTTTCTTT. It specifies CAISESRQNTEAFF.

The gene calls are TRBV7-9 and TRBJ2-7; 11 positions agree with TRBD1. CDR1 SEHNR and CDR2 FQNEAQ come from the germline V gene (reference sequence). CDR3 length equals 13 residues. V trimming: 5 bases; J trimming: 6 bases; junction bases outside the gene matches: 3. The CDR3, as DNA: TGTGCCAGCAGCCCCGGGACAGGGGGCGAGCAGTACTTC. Amino acids: CASSPGTGGEQYF.

This chain uses TRBV9 with TRBJ1-5, with D perhaps TRBD1 (6 bases). The CDR3 has 17 amino acids. V lost 3 bases and J 2 bases, leaving 18 bases between the germline ends. Looked up from germline, CDR1 is SGDLS and CDR2 is YYNGEE. The CDR3 region is CASSGGKQGDGNQPQHF. The CDR3 bases are TGTGCCAGCAGCGGAGGGAAACAGGGTGACGGCAATCAGCCCCAGCATTTT.

The chain combines TRBV2 with TRBJ1-3; 7 nucleotides line up with TRBD1. The CDR3 covers 13 residues. CDR1 is SNHLY and CDR2 is FYNNEI in the germline V gene. The junction had 3 bases not matched to a gene; V was cut back by 8 bases and J by 2 bases. The CDR3 here is CASRQGPGNTIYF. The DNA of the CDR3 is TGTGCCAGCCGACAGGGCCCTGGAAACACCATATATTTT.